This TCR beta chain emerged from a study of Tregs in tolerant kidney transplant recipients. As regards this clone: What it recognizes is unknown.

Measured with immunoSEQ multiplex PCR; TCRdb has only the in-frame clones, and not every one. The sample lists some 250,000 clones, 80% to 85% occurring once. V was cut by 2 bases and J by 7 bases, with 17 bases left in between. The V gene's germline CDR1 is KGHSH and CDR2 LQKENI. This CDR3 has 15 amino acids. Study results and caveats: No direct test of biological reproducibility was done here. Validation in larger populations is needed because few patients were studied.

This chain links TRBV18 with TRBJ1-1; perhaps TRBD1 as D (5 bases). This receptor was obtained from a human donor in good health. The source material was CD4+ T cells from blood. The CDR3 here is CASSPGLRQTGEAFF. The CDR3 DNA is TGTGCCAGCTCACCAGGCTTAAGACAGACGGGTGAAGCTTTCTTT.